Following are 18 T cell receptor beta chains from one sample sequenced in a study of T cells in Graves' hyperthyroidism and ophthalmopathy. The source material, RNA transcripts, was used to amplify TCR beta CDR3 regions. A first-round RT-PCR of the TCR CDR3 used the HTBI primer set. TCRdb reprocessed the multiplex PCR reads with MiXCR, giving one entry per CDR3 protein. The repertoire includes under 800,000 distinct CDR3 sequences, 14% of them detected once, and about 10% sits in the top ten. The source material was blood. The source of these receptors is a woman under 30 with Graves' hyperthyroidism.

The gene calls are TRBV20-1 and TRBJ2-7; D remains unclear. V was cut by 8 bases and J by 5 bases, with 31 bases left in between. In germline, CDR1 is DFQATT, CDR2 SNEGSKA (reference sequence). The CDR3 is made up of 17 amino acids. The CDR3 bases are TGCAGTCTGAATCGGGCTTCGGCTTCACCTAATTACAACGAGCAGTACTTC. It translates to CSLNRASASPNYNEQYF.

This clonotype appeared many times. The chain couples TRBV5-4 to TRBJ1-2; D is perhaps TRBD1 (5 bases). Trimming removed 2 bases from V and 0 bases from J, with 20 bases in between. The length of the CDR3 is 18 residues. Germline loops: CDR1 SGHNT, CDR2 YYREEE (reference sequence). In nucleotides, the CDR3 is TGTGCCAGCAGCTTCGGGACCCAGGCCGTTATGGCTAACTATGGCTACACCTTC. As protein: CASSFGTQAVMANYGYTF.

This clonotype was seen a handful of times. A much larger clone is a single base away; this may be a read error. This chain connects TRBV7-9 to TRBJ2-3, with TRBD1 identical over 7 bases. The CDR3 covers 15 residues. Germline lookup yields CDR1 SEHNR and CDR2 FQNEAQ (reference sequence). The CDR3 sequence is CVSSLDRSRTDTQYF. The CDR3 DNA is TGTGTCAGCAGCCTGGACAGGTCCCGCACAGATACGCAGTATTTT.

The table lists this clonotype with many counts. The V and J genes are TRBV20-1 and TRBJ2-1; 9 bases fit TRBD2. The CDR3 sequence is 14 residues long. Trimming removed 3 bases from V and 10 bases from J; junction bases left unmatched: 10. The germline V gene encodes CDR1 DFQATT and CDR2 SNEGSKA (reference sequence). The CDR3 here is CSARDSGRLYEQFF. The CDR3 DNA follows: TGCAGTGCTAGGGATAGCGGGAGACTATACGAGCAGTTCTTC.

For the CDR3, the DNA is TGTGCCAGCAGTGGGGAGGGGGCGCGCAATCAGCCCCAGCATTTT. Its translation: CASSGEGARNQPQHF. The rearrangement links TRBV2 to TRBJ1-5; 7 nucleotides match TRBD1. V lost 4 bases, J lost 2 bases, and 5 bases stayed unmatched. Germline V gene sequence: CDR1 SNHLY, CDR2 FYNNEI. The CDR3 loop spans 15 amino acids.

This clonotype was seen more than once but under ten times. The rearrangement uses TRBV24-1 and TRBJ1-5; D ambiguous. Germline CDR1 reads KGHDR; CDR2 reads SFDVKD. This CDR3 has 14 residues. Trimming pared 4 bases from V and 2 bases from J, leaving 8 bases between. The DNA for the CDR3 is TGTGCCACCAGTGACCGGACTGGCAATCAGCCCCAGCATTTT. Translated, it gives CATSDRTGNQPQHF.

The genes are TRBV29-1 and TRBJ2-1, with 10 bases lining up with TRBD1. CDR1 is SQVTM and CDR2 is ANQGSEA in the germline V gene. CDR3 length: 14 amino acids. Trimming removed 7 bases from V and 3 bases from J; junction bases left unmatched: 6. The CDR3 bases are TGCAGCGCTACCAGGACAGGGGGCTACAATGAGCAGTTCTTC. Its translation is CSATRTGGYNEQFF.

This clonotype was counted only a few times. In DNA, the CDR3 is TGTGCCAGCAGTTTTCTTGGGGGAGGGGGGATAGGGCCCCAGCATTTT. Its protein is CASSFLGGGGIGPQHF. The chain combines TRBV27 with TRBJ1-5; D perhaps matches TRBD1 (6 bases). The CDR3 spans 16 residues. Germline loops: CDR1 MNHEY, CDR2 SMNVEV (reference sequence). Trimming removed 3 bases from V and 9 bases from J, with 21 bases in between.

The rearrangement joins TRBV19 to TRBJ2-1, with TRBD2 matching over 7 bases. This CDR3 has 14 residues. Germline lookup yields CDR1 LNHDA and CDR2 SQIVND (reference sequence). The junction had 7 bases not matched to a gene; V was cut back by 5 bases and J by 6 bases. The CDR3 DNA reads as TGTGCCAGTAGTCTTGGACTAGGGACCAATGAGCAGTTCTTC. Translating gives CASSLGLGTNEQFF.

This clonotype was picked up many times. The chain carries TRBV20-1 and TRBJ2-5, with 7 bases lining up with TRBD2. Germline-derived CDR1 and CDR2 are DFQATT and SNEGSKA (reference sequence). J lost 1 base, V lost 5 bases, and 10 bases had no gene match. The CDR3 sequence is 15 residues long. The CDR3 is CSACSGIAPQETQYF. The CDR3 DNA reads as TGCAGTGCTTGCAGCGGGATTGCCCCCCAAGAGACCCAGTACTTC.

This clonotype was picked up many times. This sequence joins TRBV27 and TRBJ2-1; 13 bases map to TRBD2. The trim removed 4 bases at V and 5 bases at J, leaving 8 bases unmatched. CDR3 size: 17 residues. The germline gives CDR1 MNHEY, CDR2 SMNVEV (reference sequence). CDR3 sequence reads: CASSSTKGLAGDNEQFF. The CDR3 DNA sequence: TGTGCCAGCAGTTCGACCAAAGGACTAGCGGGGGACAATGAGCAGTTCTTC.

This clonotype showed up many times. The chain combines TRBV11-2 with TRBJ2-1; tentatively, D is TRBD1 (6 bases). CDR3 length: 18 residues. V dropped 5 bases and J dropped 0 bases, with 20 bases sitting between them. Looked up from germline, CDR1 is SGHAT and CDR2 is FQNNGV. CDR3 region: CASSPIRGTNSSYNEQFF. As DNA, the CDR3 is TGTGCCAGCAGCCCCATAAGGGGGACCAATAGCTCCTACAATGAGCAGTTCTTC. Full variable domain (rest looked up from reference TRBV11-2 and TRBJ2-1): EAGVAQSPRYKIIEKRQSVAFWCNPISGHATLYWYQQILGQGPKLLIQFQNNGVVDDSQLPKDRFSAERLKGVDSTLKIQPAKLEDSAVYLCASSPIRGTNSSYNEQFFGPGTRLTVL.

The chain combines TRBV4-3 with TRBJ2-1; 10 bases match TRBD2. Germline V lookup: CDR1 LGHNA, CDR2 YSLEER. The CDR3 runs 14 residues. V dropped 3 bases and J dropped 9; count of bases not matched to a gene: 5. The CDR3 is CASSQLGLAVEQFF. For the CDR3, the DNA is TGCGCCAGCAGCCAGCTCGGACTAGCGGTTGAGCAGTTCTTC.

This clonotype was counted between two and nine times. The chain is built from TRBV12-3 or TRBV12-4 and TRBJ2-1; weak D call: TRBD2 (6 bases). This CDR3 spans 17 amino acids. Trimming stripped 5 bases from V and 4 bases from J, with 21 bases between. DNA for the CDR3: TGTGCCAGCAGTCTTACGTCGGGGGAGTTAGGTTACAATGAGCAGTTCTTC. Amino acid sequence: CASSLTSGELGYNEQFF.

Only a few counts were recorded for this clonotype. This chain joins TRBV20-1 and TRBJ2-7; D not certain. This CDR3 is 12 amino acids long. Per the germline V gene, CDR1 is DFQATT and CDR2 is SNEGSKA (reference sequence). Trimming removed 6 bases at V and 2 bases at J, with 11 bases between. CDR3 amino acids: CSATESTYEQYF. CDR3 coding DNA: TGCAGTGCGACTGAGTCCACCTACGAGCAGTACTTC.

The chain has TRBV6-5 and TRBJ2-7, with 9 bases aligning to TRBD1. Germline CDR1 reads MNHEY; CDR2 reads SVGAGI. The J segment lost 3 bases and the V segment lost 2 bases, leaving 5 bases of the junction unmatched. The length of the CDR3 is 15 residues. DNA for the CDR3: TGTGCCAGCAGTTACAAGGGACAGGGATACTACGAGCAGTACTTC. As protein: CASSYKGQGYYEQYF.

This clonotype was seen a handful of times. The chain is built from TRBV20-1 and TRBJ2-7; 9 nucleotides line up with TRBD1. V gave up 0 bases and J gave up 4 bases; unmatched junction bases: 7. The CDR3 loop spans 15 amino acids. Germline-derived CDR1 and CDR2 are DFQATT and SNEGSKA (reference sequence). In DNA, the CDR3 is TGCAGTGCTAGAGAGGCTGGGACAGGGACGTACGAGCAGTACTTC. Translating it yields CSAREAGTGTYEQYF.

The CDR3 DNA follows: TGTGCCAGCAGCTCAACGGGGGGTAGTTCTGAAGCTTTCTTT. Residues: CASSSTGGSSEAFF. V is TRBV7-3 and J is TRBJ1-1, with D maybe TRBD1 (5 bases). Looked up from germline, CDR1 is SGHTA and CDR2 is FQGTGA. CDR3 length equals 14 residues. Trimming removed 4 bases at V and 6 bases at J, with 15 bases between.